This record looks at one TCR beta chain sequence and its context. As yet, its antigen is unknown. Mismatch repair deficiency was confirmed in all patients, by PCR or immunohistochemistry. TCRs were sequenced from a few patients responding to pembrolizumab. Using immunoSEQ multiplex PCR, the repertoire was profiled, and TCRdb retains in-frame clones only, with some absent. The repertoire includes roughly 130,000 clones, 88% of them detected once, and 12% sits in the top ten. Trimming cost V 0 bases and J 5 bases; bases outside gene matches: 11. The germline V gene has CDR1 MGHRA and CDR2 YSYEKL. CDR3 length equals 18 residues. This entry is derived from a study of PD-1 blockade in mismatch repair-deficient tumors. Across the whole study: Enrolled about 2012-2016, patients had progressing, pretreated mismatch repair-deficient cancers of 11 to 13 types. Study conclusions and caveats: Rapid post-treatment expansion, then contraction, generally preceding radiologic response, marked tumor-resident clones.

The source is an adult with mismatch repair-deficient cancer. This rearrangement joins TRBV4-1 to TRBJ2-1, with 9 bases that match TRBD2. The source material was peripheral blood, sampled 72 weeks after starting pembrolizumab. CDR3 DNA sequence: TGCGCCAGCAGCCAAGATCATCGAACTAGCGGGTTAGACAATGAGCAGTTCTTC. It codes for CASSQDHRTSGLDNEQFF.